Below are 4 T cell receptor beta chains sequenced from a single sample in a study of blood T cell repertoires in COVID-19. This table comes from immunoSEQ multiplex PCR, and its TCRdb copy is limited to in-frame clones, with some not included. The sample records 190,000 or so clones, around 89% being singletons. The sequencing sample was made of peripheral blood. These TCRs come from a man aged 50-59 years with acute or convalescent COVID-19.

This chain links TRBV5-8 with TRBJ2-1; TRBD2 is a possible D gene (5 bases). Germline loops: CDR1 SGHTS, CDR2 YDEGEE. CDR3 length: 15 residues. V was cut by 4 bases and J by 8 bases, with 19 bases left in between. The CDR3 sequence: CASSTTPGLTDEQFF. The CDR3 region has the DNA TGTGCCAGCAGCACCACCCCGGGGTTAACTGATGAGCAGTTCTTC.

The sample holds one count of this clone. CDR3 sequence reads: CASSVETGKNTEAFF. The CDR3 DNA is TGTGCCAGCAGCGTAGAGACAGGGAAGAACACTGAAGCTTTCTTT. The chain combines TRBV9 with TRBJ1-1, with 7 bases matching TRBD1. Unmatched junction bases numbered 3, after V lost 0 bases and J lost 1 base. Germline V gene sequence: CDR1 SGDLS, CDR2 YYNGEE. This CDR3 is built from 15 residues.

Here the CDR3 reads CASSLTSGSVSTGELFF. CDR3 in DNA: TGTGCCAGCAGCTTAACTAGCGGGAGTGTTAGCACCGGGGAGCTGTTTTTT. J is TRBJ2-2 and V is TRBV7-2; 11 bases fit TRBD2. This CDR3 is 17 amino acids long. V lost 2 bases to trimming and J lost 4 bases; unmatched junction nucleotides: 6. The germline V gene has CDR1 SGHTA and CDR2 FQGNSA.

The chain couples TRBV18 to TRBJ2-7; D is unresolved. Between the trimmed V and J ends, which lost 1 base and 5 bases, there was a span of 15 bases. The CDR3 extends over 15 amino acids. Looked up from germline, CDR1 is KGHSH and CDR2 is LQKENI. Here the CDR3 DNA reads TGTGCCAGCTCACCACTAGAAATGCCCCTCCACGAGCAGTACTTC. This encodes CASSPLEMPLHEQYF.